Reported below is one TCR beta chain. Germline CDR1 reads MGHRA; CDR2 reads YSYEKL. This CDR3 contains 14 residues. V lost 4 bases, J lost 6 bases, and 5 bases stayed unmatched. The source of the sample is a study of blood T cell repertoires in COVID-19. Overall study: Nucleic acid was either cDNA or gDNA, and it came from T cells, B-cell-depleted T cells, or PBMCs.

Data came from immunoSEQ multiplex PCR; TCRdb stores just in-frame clones and leaves some out. The sample holds some 220,000 clones, about 83% seen once. The chain uses TRBV4-1 and TRBJ1-5; TRBD1 matches 8 bases. The clonotype was recovered from a man between 50 and 59 years old with acute or convalescent COVID-19. Sequences were obtained from peripheral blood. This CDR3 is CASSLQGGSQPQHF. The CDR3 DNA reads as TGCGCCAGCAGCCTACAGGGGGGTAGTCAGCCCCAGCATTTT.